These 15 T cell receptor beta chains were all obtained from the same sample, sequenced in a study of regulatory T cells in long-lasting Graves disease. Building of the TCR beta libraries involved iRepertoire HTBI primers and Arm-PCR of CDR3 regions. TCRdb fed the multiplex PCR reads into MiXCR, producing one record per CDR3 protein. Among about 460,000 distinct CDR3 sequences, roughly 15% were seen once, and the ten largest hold over 15%. Time point given: newly diagnosed GD, antithyroid drugs for less than 3 months. The TCR library was made from RNA extracted from PBMCs. These same data were also listed under a study on T cells in Graves' hyperthyroidism and ophthalmopathy.

Sequenced here: peripheral blood mononuclear cells (PBMCs), sampled at new diagnosis, from a patient treated with antithyroid drugs. The receptors derive from a woman in her forties or fifties with Graves disease.

The chain couples TRBV6-1 to TRBJ1-5; D is unclear. CDR1 and CDR2 from the germline V gene are MNHNS and SASEGT. Trimming took 7 bases from V and 6 from J, leaving 10 bases between them. This CDR3 contains 12 residues. CDR3 nucleotide sequence: TGTGCCAGCACCACCGTAGGTCAGCCCCAGCATTTT. Protein: CASTTVGQPQHF.

Ten or more counts support this clonotype. The chain links TRBV12-3 or TRBV12-4 to TRBJ1-5; no clear D. This CDR3 contains 12 residues. The germline V and J ends were trimmed by 3 bases and 5 bases, with 5 bases remaining between them. CDR3 DNA: TGTGCCAGCAGTTTTACGGATCAGCCCCAGCATTTT. It specifies CASSFTDQPQHF.

The chain couples TRBV4-2 to TRBJ2-7; possible D gene TRBD1, 6 bases. The CDR3 extends over 17 amino acids. The germline V and J ends were trimmed by 3 bases and 7 bases, with 25 bases remaining between them. Germline loops: CDR1 LGHNA, CDR2 YNFKEQ. The CDR3 protein is CASSQGPTGYGTGEQYF. CDR3 in DNA: TGTGCCAGCAGCCAGGGGCCCACAGGGTACGGAACGGGGGAGCAGTACTTC.

This clonotype was seen ten or more times. The CDR3 loop is CASRWTGGGYEQYF. CDR3 nucleotides: TGTGCCAGCCGCTGGACAGGGGGCGGCTACGAGCAGTACTTC. The rearrangement uses TRBV6-1 and TRBJ2-7; TRBD1 matches 11 bases. Germline-derived CDR1 and CDR2 are MNHNS and SASEGT. The ends lost 8 bases at V and 3 bases at J; junction bases unmatched: 6. CDR3 length: 14 amino acids.

This clonotype occurred many times. V gene TRBV7-9 combines with J gene TRBJ2-5; D is possibly TRBD1 (6 bases). Trimming removed 4 bases from V and 5 bases from J, with 20 bases in between. CDR1 SEHNR and CDR2 FQNEAQ come from the germline V gene (reference sequence). The CDR3 totals 16 residues. CDR3 residues: CASSSPQWGPPETQYF. The CDR3 DNA follows: TGTGCCAGCAGCTCCCCTCAATGGGGGCCGCCTGAGACCCAGTACTTC.

This clonotype was seen at least ten times. V gene TRBV12-3 or TRBV12-4 combines with J gene TRBJ2-6; tentatively, D is TRBD2 (6 bases). V was trimmed by 3 bases and J by 2 bases, leaving 8 bases between them. This CDR3 spans 15 amino acids. The CDR3 sequence is CASSFSGAGANVLTF. As DNA, the CDR3 is TGTGCCAGCAGTTTTTCGGGGGCTGGGGCCAACGTCCTGACTTTC.

This clonotype was seen at least ten times. The rearrangement links TRBV30 to TRBJ2-7; no definite D call. V lost 0 bases, J lost 7 bases, and 10 bases lay in between. Germline CDR1 GTSNPN, CDR2 SVGIG (reference sequence). The CDR3 is 12 residues long. The CDR3 spells CAWSVVVAEQYF. CDR3 sequence (DNA): TGTGCCTGGAGTGTCGTAGTCGCTGAGCAGTACTTC.

The chain uses TRBV20-1 and TRBJ1-4; D gene unclear. CDR3 size: 13 residues. V was clipped by 4 bases and J by 3 bases, with 9 bases between them. The germline CDR1 and CDR2 sequences are DFQATT and SNEGSKA (reference sequence). The CDR3 bases are TGCAGTGCTAAGGCGGGTTCTAATGAAAAACTGTTTTTT. As protein: CSAKAGSNEKLFF.

This clonotype was seen a single time. The chain has TRBV18 and TRBJ1-1; D gene ambiguous. The germline CDR1 and CDR2 sequences are KGHSH and LQKENI. V lost 2 bases to trimming and J lost 0 bases, with 13 bases between them. CDR3 size: 16 residues. The CDR3 is CASSPSDTDLNTEAFF. The CDR3 bases are TGTGCCAGCTCACCATCCGACACAGACTTGAACACTGAAGCTTTCTTT.

This clonotype was detected ten times or more. The chain uses TRBV28 and TRBJ1-4; 8 bases agree with TRBD1. J was trimmed by 7 bases and V by 4 bases; bases with no gene match: 5. The CDR3 covers 14 residues. CDR1 and CDR2 (germline): MDHEN, SYDVKM. The CDR3 DNA follows: TGTGCCAGCAGTTCGCAGGGGGCGGGTGAAAAACTGTTTTTT. Amino acids: CASSSQGAGEKLFF.

This chain connects TRBV20-1 to TRBJ2-7, with D unresolved. This CDR3 is 13 amino acids long. Trimming stripped 6 bases from V and 2 bases from J, with 14 bases between. Germline V gene data show CDR1 as DFQATT and CDR2 as SNEGSKA (reference sequence). In nucleotides, the CDR3 is TGCAGTGCGGCAAGGACGGACCCCTACGAGCAGTACTTC. It is translated as CSAARTDPYEQYF.

There are many counts of this clonotype. The chain uses TRBV6-5 and TRBJ1-2; weak D call: TRBD1 (6 bases). The CDR3 is 14 amino acids. Trimming removed 4 bases at V and 3 bases at J, with 12 bases between. Germline CDR1 is MNHEY and CDR2 is SVGAGI. The CDR3 loop is CASSSQGLYYGYTF. The CDR3, as DNA: TGTGCCAGCAGTTCTCAGGGGCTCTACTATGGCTACACCTTC.

This clonotype was observed many times. The chain carries TRBV3-1 and TRBJ2-3; D remains unclear. The length of the CDR3 is 12 residues. The V end was cut by 6 bases, the J end by 2 bases, with 6 bases between. Looked up from germline, CDR1 is LGHDT and CDR2 is YNNKEL (reference sequence). The CDR3 nucleotides are TGTGCCAGCAGACTTAACACAGATACGCAGTATTTT. Translating gives CASRLNTDTQYF.

This clonotype came up many times. The chain uses TRBV20-1 and TRBJ2-1; 9 nucleotides align to TRBD1. Germline assignment: CDR1 DFQATT and CDR2 SNEGSKA (reference sequence). Losses at the gene ends were 3 bases for V and 12 bases for J; bases not matched to a gene: 9. The CDR3 contains 13 residues. CDR3 nucleotide sequence: TGCAGTGCTAGCCGGGACAGGGTTTTATGGCAGTTCTTC. Translation gives CSASRDRVLWQFF.

This sequence joins TRBV18 and TRBJ2-7; D uncertain. Germline V gives CDR1 KGHSH, CDR2 LQKENI. Trimming took 2 bases from V and 3 from J, leaving 11 bases between them. The CDR3 covers 14 residues. CDR3 DNA sequence: TGTGCCAGCTCACCAGGGTCAGAGATCTACGAGCAGTACTTC. This translates into CASSPGSEIYEQYF. Supplemented by reference TRBV18 and TRBJ2-7, the full variable domain reads NAGVMQNPRHLVRRRGQEARLRCSPMKGHSHVYWYRQLPEEGLKFMVYLQKENIIDESGMPKERFSAEFPKEGPSILRIQQVVRGDSAAYFCASSPGSEIYEQYFGPGTRLTVT.